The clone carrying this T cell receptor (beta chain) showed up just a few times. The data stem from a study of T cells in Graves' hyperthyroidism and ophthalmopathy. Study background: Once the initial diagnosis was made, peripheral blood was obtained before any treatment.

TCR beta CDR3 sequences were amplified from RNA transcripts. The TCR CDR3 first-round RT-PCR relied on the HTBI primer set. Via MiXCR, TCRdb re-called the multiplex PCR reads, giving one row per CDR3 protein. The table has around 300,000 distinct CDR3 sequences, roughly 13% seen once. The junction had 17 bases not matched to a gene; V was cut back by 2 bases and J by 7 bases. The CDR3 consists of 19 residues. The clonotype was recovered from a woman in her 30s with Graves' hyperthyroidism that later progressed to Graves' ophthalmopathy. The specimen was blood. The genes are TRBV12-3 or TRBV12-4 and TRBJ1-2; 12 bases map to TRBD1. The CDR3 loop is CASSLKVLGTGGAKGGYTF. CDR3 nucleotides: TGTGCCAGCAGTTTAAAGGTCCTAGGGACAGGGGGCGCGAAGGGTGGCTACACCTTC.